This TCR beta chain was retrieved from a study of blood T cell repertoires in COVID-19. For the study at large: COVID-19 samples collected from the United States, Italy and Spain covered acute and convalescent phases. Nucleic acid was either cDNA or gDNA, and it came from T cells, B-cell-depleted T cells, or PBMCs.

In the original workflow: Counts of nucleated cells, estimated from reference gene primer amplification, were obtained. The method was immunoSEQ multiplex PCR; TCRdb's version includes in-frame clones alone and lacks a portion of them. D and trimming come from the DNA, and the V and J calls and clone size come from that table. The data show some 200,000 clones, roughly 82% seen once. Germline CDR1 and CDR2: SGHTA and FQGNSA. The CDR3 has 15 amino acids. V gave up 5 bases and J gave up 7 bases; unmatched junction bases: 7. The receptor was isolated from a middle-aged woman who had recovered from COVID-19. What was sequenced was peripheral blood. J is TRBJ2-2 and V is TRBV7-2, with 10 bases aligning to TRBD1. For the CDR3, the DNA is TGTGCCAGCAGCACTAGGACAGGGGGTCTCGGGGAGCTGTTTTTT. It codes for CASSTRTGGLGELFF.